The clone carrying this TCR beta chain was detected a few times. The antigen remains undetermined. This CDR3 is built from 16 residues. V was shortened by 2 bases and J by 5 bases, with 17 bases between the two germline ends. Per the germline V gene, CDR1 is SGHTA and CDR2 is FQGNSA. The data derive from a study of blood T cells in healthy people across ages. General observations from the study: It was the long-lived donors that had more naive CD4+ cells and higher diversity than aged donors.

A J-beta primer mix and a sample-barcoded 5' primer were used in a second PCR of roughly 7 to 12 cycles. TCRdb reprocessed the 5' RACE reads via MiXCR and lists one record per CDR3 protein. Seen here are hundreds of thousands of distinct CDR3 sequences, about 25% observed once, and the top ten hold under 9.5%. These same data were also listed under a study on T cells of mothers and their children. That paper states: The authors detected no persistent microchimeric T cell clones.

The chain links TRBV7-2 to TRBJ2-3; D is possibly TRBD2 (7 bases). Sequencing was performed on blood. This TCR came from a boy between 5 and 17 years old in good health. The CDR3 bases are TGTGCCAGCAGCTTATTTAGGGGGACTACCCAAGATACGCAGTATTTT. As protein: CASSLFRGTTQDTQYF.